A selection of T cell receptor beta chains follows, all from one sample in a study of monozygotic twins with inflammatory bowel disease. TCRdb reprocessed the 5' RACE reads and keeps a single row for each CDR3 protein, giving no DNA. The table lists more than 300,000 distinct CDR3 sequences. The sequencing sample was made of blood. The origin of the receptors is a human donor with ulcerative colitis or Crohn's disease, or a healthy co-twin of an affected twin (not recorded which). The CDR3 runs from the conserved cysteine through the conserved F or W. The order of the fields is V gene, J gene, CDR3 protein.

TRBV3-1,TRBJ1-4,CASSLQGAEFSEKLFF
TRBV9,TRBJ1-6,CASSVQVGSPLHF
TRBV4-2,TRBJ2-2,CASSQGTIFAGELFF
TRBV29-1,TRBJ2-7,CSVNPGRGSSYEQYF
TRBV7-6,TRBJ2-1,CASSPGTGYNEQFF
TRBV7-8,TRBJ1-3,CASSTRKSKLPGNTIYF
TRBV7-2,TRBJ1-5,CASSLATGASNQPQHF
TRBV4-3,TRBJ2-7,CASSQTPQGAGTRQYF
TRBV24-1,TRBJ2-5,CATSSVASAETQYF
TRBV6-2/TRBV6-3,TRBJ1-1,CASSYSSVEGTEAFF
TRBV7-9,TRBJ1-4,CASSQTGGRNEKLFF
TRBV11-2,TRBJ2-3,CASSLVKGRFRTDTQYF
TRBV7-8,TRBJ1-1,CASSLVGAHTEAFF
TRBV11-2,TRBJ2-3,CASRARSTSTDTQYF
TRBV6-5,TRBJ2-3,CASRKGGSTDTQYF
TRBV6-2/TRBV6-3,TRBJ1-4,CASSYSSRTPLEKLFF
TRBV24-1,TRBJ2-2,CATSDPLDRGNTGELFF
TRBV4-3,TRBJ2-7,CASSPRGQGGYEQYF
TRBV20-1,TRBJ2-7,CSAYRDRDQLHEQYF
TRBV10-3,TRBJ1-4,CAISESIGVEKLFF
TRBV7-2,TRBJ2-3,CASSSQALVSTDTQYF
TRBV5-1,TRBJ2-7,CASSLTAGSYEQYF
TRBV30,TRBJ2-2,CAWSVQGATGELFF
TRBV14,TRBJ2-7,CASSQDAGLSSYEQYF
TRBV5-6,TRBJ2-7,CASSRQTYEQYF
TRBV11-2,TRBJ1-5,CASSMSYTQPQHF
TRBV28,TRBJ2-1,CASSLYRDSYNEQFF
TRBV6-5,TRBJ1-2,CASSYSRLLSNYGYTF
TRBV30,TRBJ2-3,CAWSVGGALGDTQYF
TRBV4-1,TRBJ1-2,CASSQRDRVNYGYTF
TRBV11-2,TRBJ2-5,CASSLDLRQYQETQYF
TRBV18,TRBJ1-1,CASLGEGTEAFF
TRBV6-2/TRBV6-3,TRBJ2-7,CASSYSTWDELGYEQYF
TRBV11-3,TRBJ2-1,CASSLRDTLYNEQFF
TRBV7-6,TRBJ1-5,CASSLEPGEDGQPQHF
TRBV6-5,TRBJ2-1,CASSYQRTSGGAYNEQFF
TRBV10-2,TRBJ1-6,CASSESATPLHF
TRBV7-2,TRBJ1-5,CASSLEYQPQHF
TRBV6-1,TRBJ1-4,CASSTPRTGPNEKLFF